The clone carrying this T cell receptor (beta chain) was counted once. The antigen remains undetermined. The record originates from a study of cytomegalovirus exposure and HLA in healthy donors. General observations from the study: The CMV antigen specificity of a few CMV-associated chains was confirmed through in vitro analysis. In a later analysis, TCR beta V- and J-gene trimming showed a link to a missense DCLRE1C variant.

PCR employed 60 Vbeta and 13 Jbeta primers. Data came from immunoSEQ multiplex PCR; TCRdb stores just in-frame clones and leaves some out. This table has 150,000 or so clones, around 78% appearing once. The specimen was PBMCs. This TCR was sampled from a female donor in good health and CMV-seronegative.

The CDR3 DNA reads TGTGCCAGCAGGCGCGGGAGCCCTAACTATGGCTACACCTTC. This translates into CASRRGSPNYGYTF. The J gene is TRBJ1-2, the V gene TRBV28; the D is unclear. CDR3 length equals 14 residues. The V end lost 6 bases, the J end lost 0 bases, and 11 bases lay between the germline ends. Germline V gene sequence: CDR1 MDHEN, CDR2 SYDVKM.